This entry describes one T cell receptor beta chain. Its antigen is not known. The CDR3 covers 13 residues. The V and J ends lost 7 bases and 0 bases respectively, with 10 bases between them. In germline, CDR1 is SQVTM, CDR2 ANQGSEA. The entry originates in a study of siplizumab effects on memory and regulatory T cells. The table came from immunoSEQ multiplex PCR; TCRdb's copy has only in-frame clones and leaves some out. This table has nearly 95,000 clones, 85% to 95% appearing once. Study results and caveats: Whether proliferating Tregs in siplizumab cultures suppress was not functionally confirmed.

This chain uses TRBV29-1 with TRBJ1-5, with D possibly TRBD1 on 5 matching bases. Sequences were obtained from non-Treg CD4+ T cells sorted from blood. This receptor was taken from a human donor in good health. The CDR3 DNA sequence: TGCAGCGCGACAGTCAATAGCAATCAGCCCCAGCATTTT. Its protein is CSATVNSNQPQHF.